Listed below are T cell receptor beta chains from one sample, sequenced in a study of PD-1 blockade in classical Hodgkin lymphoma. Method: immunoSEQ multiplex PCR; TCRdb's copy keeps in-frame clones and lacks some. The data show roughly 20,000 clones, 70% to 85% seen once. This sample comprised peripheral blood mononuclear cells (PBMCs), obtained at baseline. All receptors derive from a human donor with classical Hodgkin lymphoma. CDR3s include the opening cysteine and the closing phenylalanine or tryptophan. A D gene is named only where the DNA matches it firmly. Expanded clones are given a class, and other clones once, few, many or no size at all.

V gene: TRBV5-4; CDR3 length: 14; D gene: TRBD1; J gene: TRBJ2-7; clone size: once; CDR3 protein: CASSFRDRDHEQYF; CDR3 DNA: TGTGCCAGCAGCTTCCGGGACAGGGACCACGAGCAGTACTTC
V gene: TRBV30; CDR3 length: 12; D gene: -; J gene: TRBJ1-2; clone size: once; CDR3 protein: CAWASPADGYTF; CDR3 DNA: TGTGCCTGGGCTTCCCCGGCCGATGGCTACACCTTC
V gene: TRBV11-2; CDR3 length: 14; D gene: TRBD2; J gene: TRBJ2-3; clone size: -; CDR3 protein: CASSSAGGPDTQYF; CDR3 DNA: TGTGCCAGCAGCAGTGCGGGGGGGCCAGATACGCAGTATTTT
V gene: TRBV7-9; CDR3 length: 15; D gene: TRBD2; J gene: TRBJ2-1; clone size: -; CDR3 protein: CASRRRDGGGTEQFF; CDR3 DNA: TGTGCCAGCAGACGGAGGGATGGCGGGGGTACTGAGCAGTTCTTC
V gene: TRBV4-2; CDR3 length: 16; D gene: -; J gene: TRBJ2-3; clone size: -; CDR3 protein: CASSQVSARGTDTQYF; CDR3 DNA: TGTGCCAGCAGCCAAGTGTCCGCAAGGGGCACAGATACGCAGTATTTT
V gene: TRBV13; CDR3 length: 16; D gene: TRBD1; J gene: TRBJ2-2; clone size: -; CDR3 protein: CASSSETGGRTGELFF; CDR3 DNA: TGTGCCAGCAGCTCCGAGACAGGGGGTCGGACCGGGGAGCTGTTTTTT
V gene: TRBV4-1; CDR3 length: 17; D gene: TRBD1; J gene: TRBJ1-1; clone size: -; CDR3 protein: CASSQDWTGGMNTEAFF; CDR3 DNA: TGCGCCAGCAGCCAAGATTGGACAGGGGGCATGAACACTGAAGCTTTCTTT
V gene: TRBV28; CDR3 length: 14; D gene: TRBD2; J gene: TRBJ2-1; clone size: -; CDR3 protein: CASSPGAGGDEQFF; CDR3 DNA: TGTGCCAGCAGCCCAGGGGCCGGGGGGGATGAGCAGTTCTTC
V gene: TRBV28; CDR3 length: 14; D gene: TRBD1; J gene: TRBJ1-2; clone size: -; CDR3 protein: CASSFRQGAWGYTF; CDR3 DNA: TGTGCCAGCAGTTTTCGACAGGGGGCGTGGGGCTACACCTTC
V gene: TRBV4-3; CDR3 length: 17; D gene: TRBD1; J gene: TRBJ2-2; clone size: -; CDR3 protein: CASSHWARGRRTGELFF; CDR3 DNA: TGCGCCAGCAGCCATTGGGCCAGGGGGCGCAGAACCGGGGAGCTGTTTTTT
V gene: TRBV5-6; CDR3 length: 15; D gene: -; J gene: TRBJ1-1; clone size: -; CDR3 protein: CASSLQTEENTEAFF; CDR3 DNA: TGTGCCAGCAGCTTGCAGACAGAAGAGAACACTGAAGCTTTCTTT
V gene: TRBV30; CDR3 length: 14; D gene: -; J gene: TRBJ1-2; clone size: -; CDR3 protein: CAWISSQLNYGYTF; CDR3 DNA: TGTGCCTGGATTAGCAGCCAACTAAACTATGGCTACACCTTC
V gene: TRBV15; CDR3 length: 9; D gene: -; J gene: TRBJ2-5; clone size: -; CDR3 protein: CATLETQYF; CDR3 DNA: TGTGCCACCCTAGAGACCCAGTACTTC
V gene: TRBV10-3; CDR3 length: 14; D gene: -; J gene: TRBJ2-3; clone size: once; CDR3 protein: CAISESRDTDTQYF; CDR3 DNA: TGTGCCATCAGTGAGTCGAGGGACACAGATACGCAGTATTTT
V gene: TRBV28; CDR3 length: 13; D gene: TRBD1; J gene: TRBJ1-2; clone size: -; CDR3 protein: CASSSDRGDGYTF; CDR3 DNA: TGTGCCAGCAGCTCGGACAGGGGAGATGGCTACACCTTC
V gene: TRBV18; CDR3 length: 11; D gene: -; J gene: TRBJ2-5; clone size: -; CDR3 protein: CASSPKETQYF; CDR3 DNA: TGTGCCAGCTCACCAAAGGAGACCCAGTACTTC
V gene: TRBV19; CDR3 length: 13; D gene: -; J gene: TRBJ2-3; clone size: few; CDR3 protein: CASNGGGADTQYF; CDR3 DNA: TGTGCCAGTAATGGAGGGGGAGCAGATACGCAGTATTTT
V gene: TRBV7-6; CDR3 length: 14; D gene: -; J gene: TRBJ2-1; clone size: -; CDR3 protein: CASSLGGSYNEQFF; CDR3 DNA: TGTGCCAGCAGCTTGGGGGGATCCTACAATGAGCAGTTCTTC
V gene: TRBV28; CDR3 length: 12; D gene: -; J gene: TRBJ2-2; clone size: -; CDR3 protein: CASNRNTGELFF; CDR3 DNA: TGTGCCAGCAACAGGAACACCGGGGAGCTGTTTTTT
V gene: TRBV30; CDR3 length: 15; D gene: -; J gene: TRBJ1-4; clone size: -; CDR3 protein: CAWSARTEDNEKLFF; CDR3 DNA: TGTGCCTGGAGTGCCCGGACAGAGGATAATGAAAAACTGTTTTTT
V gene: TRBV6-6; CDR3 length: 12; D gene: -; J gene: TRBJ2-7; clone size: once; CDR3 protein: CASRAATYEQYF; CDR3 DNA: TGTGCCAGCAGGGCAGCAACCTACGAGCAGTACTTC
V gene: TRBV30; CDR3 length: 13; D gene: -; J gene: TRBJ1-4; clone size: -; CDR3 protein: CAWSARGGEKLFF; CDR3 DNA: TGTGCCTGGAGTGCCCGGGGTGGGGAAAAACTGTTTTTT
V gene: TRBV20-1; CDR3 length: 11; D gene: -; J gene: TRBJ1-2; clone size: -; CDR3 protein: CSGTGDYGHTF; CDR3 DNA: TGCAGTGGGACGGGGGACTATGGCCACACCTTC
V gene: TRBV28; CDR3 length: 13; D gene: -; J gene: TRBJ1-3; clone size: once; CDR3 protein: CASKSGRVHTIYF; CDR3 DNA: TGTGCCAGCAAATCAGGTCGGGTACACACCATATATTTT
V gene: TRBV6-5; CDR3 length: 11; D gene: -; J gene: TRBJ2-7; clone size: -; CDR3 protein: CASSPNHEQYF; CDR3 DNA: TGTGCCAGCAGTCCGAACCACGAGCAGTACTTC
V gene: TRBV11-1; CDR3 length: 9; D gene: -; J gene: TRBJ2-5; clone size: -; CDR3 protein: CANLVAQYF; CDR3 DNA: TGTGCCAACCTGGTGGCCCAGTACTTC
V gene: TRBV15; CDR3 length: 14; D gene: -; J gene: TRBJ2-1; clone size: few; CDR3 protein: CATSRGSEYNEQFF; CDR3 DNA: TGTGCCACCAGCAGGGGTTCGGAATACAATGAGCAGTTCTTC
V gene: TRBV7-8; CDR3 length: 14; D gene: TRBD1; J gene: TRBJ2-7; clone size: -; CDR3 protein: CASSLGAGGGEQYF; CDR3 DNA: TGTGCCAGCAGCTTGGGAGCAGGGGGCGGCGAGCAGTACTTC
V gene: TRBV9; CDR3 length: 14; D gene: -; J gene: TRBJ2-3; clone size: -; CDR3 protein: CASSVGFHTDTQYF; CDR3 DNA: TGTGCCAGCAGCGTAGGGTTTCACACAGATACGCAGTATTTT
V gene: TRBV7-2; CDR3 length: 14; D gene: -; J gene: TRBJ1-1; clone size: -; CDR3 protein: CASTLTSFNTEAFF; CDR3 DNA: TGTGCCAGCACGCTAACCTCTTTTAACACTGAAGCTTTCTTT
V gene: TRBV27; CDR3 length: 16; D gene: -; J gene: TRBJ2-7; clone size: -; CDR3 protein: CASSLSGVLVSNEQYF; CDR3 DNA: TGTGCCAGCAGTTTATCCGGCGTTCTGGTATCCAACGAGCAGTACTTC
V gene: TRBV7-3; CDR3 length: 15; D gene: TRBD2; J gene: TRBJ2-3; clone size: -; CDR3 protein: CASSLWGLATDTQYF; CDR3 DNA: TGTGCCAGCAGCTTATGGGGACTAGCCACAGATACGCAGTATTTT
V gene: TRBV2; CDR3 length: 15; D gene: TRBD1; J gene: TRBJ2-5; clone size: -; CDR3 protein: CASRPGTGAGETQYF; CDR3 DNA: TGTGCCAGCAGACCCGGGACAGGCGCGGGGGAGACCCAGTACTTC
V gene: TRBV9; CDR3 length: 13; D gene: -; J gene: TRBJ1-2; clone size: few; CDR3 protein: CASGRGKNYGYTF; CDR3 DNA: TGTGCCAGCGGCAGGGGCAAGAACTATGGCTACACCTTC
V gene: TRBV7-2; CDR3 length: 15; D gene: TRBD2; J gene: TRBJ2-3; clone size: -; CDR3 protein: CASSTSGGFTDTQYF; CDR3 DNA: TGTGCCAGCAGCACTAGCGGGGGGTTCACAGATACGCAGTATTTT
V gene: TRBV25-1; CDR3 length: 13; D gene: -; J gene: TRBJ1-1; clone size: -; CDR3 protein: CASSEPGYAEAFF; CDR3 DNA: TGTGCCAGCAGTGAGCCAGGGTACGCTGAAGCTTTCTTT
V gene: TRBV7-9; CDR3 length: 16; D gene: -; J gene: TRBJ2-6; clone size: -; CDR3 protein: CASSLTRAPGANVLTF; CDR3 DNA: TGTGCCAGCAGTCTAACCCGGGCGCCCGGGGCCAACGTCCTGACTTTC
V gene: TRBV27; CDR3 length: 15; D gene: TRBD2; J gene: TRBJ2-3; clone size: once; CDR3 protein: CASSFGGDFPNTQYF; CDR3 DNA: TGTGCCAGCAGTTTTGGGGGGGACTTTCCTAATACGCAGTATTTT
V gene: TRBV4-1; CDR3 length: 15; D gene: TRBD1; J gene: TRBJ1-2; clone size: -; CDR3 protein: CASSQPGQGGEGYTF; CDR3 DNA: TGCGCCAGCAGCCAGCCCGGACAGGGAGGGGAGGGCTACACCTTC
V gene: TRBV7-9; CDR3 length: 14; D gene: -; J gene: TRBJ2-7; clone size: -; CDR3 protein: CASSSRDTTYEQYF; CDR3 DNA: TGTGCCAGCAGCTCGCGGGACACAACCTACGAGCAGTACTTC
V gene: TRBV9; CDR3 length: 15; D gene: -; J gene: TRBJ2-2; clone size: -; CDR3 protein: CASSEAGGQAGELFF; CDR3 DNA: TGTGCCAGCAGCGAGGCCGGGGGCCAGGCCGGGGAGCTGTTTTTT
V gene: TRBV20-1; CDR3 length: 11; D gene: TRBD1; J gene: TRBJ2-7; clone size: -; CDR3 protein: CSAPTGRGQYF; CDR3 DNA: TGCAGTGCTCCGACAGGGCGTGGGCAGTACTTC
V gene: TRBV28; CDR3 length: 14; D gene: -; J gene: TRBJ1-3; clone size: -; CDR3 protein: CASSLANDGNTIYF; CDR3 DNA: TGTGCCAGCAGTTTGGCCAATGATGGAAACACCATATATTTT
V gene: TRBV7-6; CDR3 length: 16; D gene: -; J gene: TRBJ2-2; clone size: -; CDR3 protein: CASSLESFSNTGELFF; CDR3 DNA: TGTGCCAGCAGCTTAGAATCCTTCTCGAACACCGGGGAGCTGTTTTTT
V gene: TRBV30; CDR3 length: 15; D gene: -; J gene: TRBJ1-3; clone size: -; CDR3 protein: CAWSTEVRKGNTIYF; CDR3 DNA: TGTGCCTGGAGTACCGAGGTCCGGAAAGGAAACACCATATATTTT
V gene: TRBV12-5; CDR3 length: 15; D gene: -; J gene: TRBJ2-3; clone size: few; CDR3 protein: CASGPRQASTDTQYF; CDR3 DNA: TGTGCTAGTGGTCCTCGACAGGCTAGCACAGATACGCAGTATTTT
V gene: TRBV5-1; CDR3 length: 12; D gene: TRBD1; J gene: TRBJ1-1; clone size: -; CDR3 protein: CASSTGVTEAFF; CDR3 DNA: TGCGCCAGCAGCACAGGGGTTACTGAAGCTTTCTTT
V gene: TRBV5-4; CDR3 length: 15; D gene: TRBD2; J gene: TRBJ2-1; clone size: -; CDR3 protein: CASSLGVAGANEQFF; CDR3 DNA: TGTGCCAGCAGCTTGGGAGTAGCGGGGGCTAATGAGCAGTTCTTC
V gene: TRBV5-8; CDR3 length: 14; D gene: -; J gene: TRBJ1-3; clone size: -; CDR3 protein: CASSLAPTGNTIYF; CDR3 DNA: TGTGCCAGCAGCTTAGCCCCTACTGGAAACACCATATATTTT
V gene: TRBV4-1; CDR3 length: 13; D gene: TRBD1; J gene: TRBJ2-1; clone size: few; CDR3 protein: CASSETGFNEQFF; CDR3 DNA: TGCGCCAGCAGCGAGACAGGGTTCAATGAGCAGTTCTTC
V gene: TRBV27; CDR3 length: 12; D gene: -; J gene: TRBJ1-1; clone size: -; CDR3 protein: CASIGSSPEAFF; CDR3 DNA: TGTGCCAGCATTGGATCTTCTCCTGAAGCTTTCTTT
V gene: TRBV27; CDR3 length: 15; D gene: TRBD1; J gene: TRBJ2-7; clone size: -; CDR3 protein: CASIPSGTGAYEQYF; CDR3 DNA: TGTGCCAGCATCCCCTCCGGGACAGGGGCCTACGAGCAGTACTTC
V gene: TRBV4-3; CDR3 length: 16; D gene: -; J gene: TRBJ1-6; clone size: -; CDR3 protein: CASSQDRGKRSSPLHF; CDR3 DNA: TGCGCCAGCAGCCAAGATCGGGGCAAAAGGAGCTCACCCCTCCACTTT
V gene: TRBV6-1; CDR3 length: 12; D gene: -; J gene: TRBJ2-5; clone size: -; CDR3 protein: CASSEAVGTQYF; CDR3 DNA: TGTGCCAGCAGTGAAGCTGTAGGGACCCAGTACTTC
V gene: TRBV5-6; CDR3 length: 16; D gene: TRBD2; J gene: TRBJ2-1; clone size: -; CDR3 protein: CASSLGGGASIDEQFF; CDR3 DNA: TGTGCCAGCAGCTTAGGCGGGGGGGCCTCAATCGATGAGCAGTTCTTC